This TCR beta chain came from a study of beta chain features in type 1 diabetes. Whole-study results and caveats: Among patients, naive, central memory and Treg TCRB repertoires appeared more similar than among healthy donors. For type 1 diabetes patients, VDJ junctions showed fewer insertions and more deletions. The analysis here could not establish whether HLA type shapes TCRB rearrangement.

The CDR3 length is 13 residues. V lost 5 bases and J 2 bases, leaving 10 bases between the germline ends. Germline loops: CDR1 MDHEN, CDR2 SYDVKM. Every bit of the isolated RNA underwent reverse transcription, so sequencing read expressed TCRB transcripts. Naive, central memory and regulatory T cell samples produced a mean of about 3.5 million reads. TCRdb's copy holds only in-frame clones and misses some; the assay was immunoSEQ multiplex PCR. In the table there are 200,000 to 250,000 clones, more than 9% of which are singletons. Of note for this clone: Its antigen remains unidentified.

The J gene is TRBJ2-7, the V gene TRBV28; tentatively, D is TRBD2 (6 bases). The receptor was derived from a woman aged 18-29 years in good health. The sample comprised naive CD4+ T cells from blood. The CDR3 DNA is TGTGCCAGCAGTCTTGGAGGGACCTACGAGCAGTACTTC. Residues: CASSLGGTYEQYF.